The entry below gives a single T cell receptor beta chain sequence along with its context. Clinical symptoms, serum thyroxine, TRAb, thyroid ultrasound and orbital computed tomography formed the basis of diagnosis. The data are from a study of Graves' ophthalmopathy and Graves' hyperthyroidism. Using RNA transcripts, the TCR beta CDR3 regions were amplified. RT-PCR with HTBI primers came first, then second-round multiplex PCR. TCRdb fed the multiplex PCR reads into MiXCR, producing one record per CDR3 protein. The sample has almost 750,000 distinct CDR3 sequences, around 40% seen once. Germline V CDR1 and CDR2: MDHEN, SYDVKM. The CDR3 has 16 residues. Trimming pared 5 bases from V and 4 bases from J, leaving 20 bases between.

The TCR was taken from an adult man with Graves' ophthalmopathy. The J gene is TRBJ1-2, the V gene TRBV28; D may be TRBD1 (5 bases). Sequences were obtained from peripheral blood. In DNA form, the CDR3 reads TGTGCCAGCAGTCCCTCGGGGGGAGCTTTTGGCTATGGCTACACCTTC. Its translation is CASSPSGGAFGYGYTF.